This T cell receptor beta chain emerged from a study of monozygotic twins with inflammatory bowel disease (dated by TCRdb to between 2017 and 2020). At the level of the whole study: A total of 28 monozygotic twin pairs were included in the full study, comprising nine German pairs (four IBD-concordant, five IBD-discordant) and 19 IBD-discordant Danish pairs. Each individual had, on average, about 151 000 unique TCRalpha sequences and 181 000 unique TCRbeta sequences available for analysis. Within discordant pairs, disease-associated traits were sought mainly by comparing IBD patients with their genetically identical healthy co-twins.

The library was built by means of 5' RACE. Each TCR library was prepared from roughly 3.5 ug of total RNA. For each sample, cDNA was synthesized in eight separate reactions using SMARTScribe reverse transcriptase. During cDNA synthesis, template switching introduced unique molecular identifiers that contained a 6-nucleotide sample barcode. Two nested PCRs of roughly 16 and 10 cycles amplified the TCRalpha and TCRbeta cDNA, and bead purification followed each PCR. Before amplification, cDNA was treated with uracil DNA-glycosylase and purified using the QIAquick PCR purification kit. The second PCR added Illumina TruSeq-compatible adapters along with sample-specific barcodes. TapeStation and Qubit were used to check library quality and concentration, and 5 ng of each library went into the pool. The pooled libraries were sequenced with 2 x 100 bp reads and custom sequencing primers on an Illumina HiSeq2500 single-index Rapid Run. In the paper's pipeline: MiGEC version 1.2.6 was used for UMI-based consensus assembly, which corrected PCR and sequencing errors. MiXCR version 2.1.1 handled V(D)J alignment, clonotype assembly and CDR3 extraction. Gene usage, clonotype sharing and MAIT/NKT TCR abundance were normalised by analysing the top 1000, 10 000 and 20 000 clonotypes per sample. Diversity was computed as the inverse Simpson index with the vegan R package after downsampling to 27 000 UMIs. Paired Mann-Whitney U tests were applied to discordant twin pairs, and Benjamini-Hochberg correction was used for multiple testing. The reads were reprocessed in TCRdb, with one entry per CDR3 protein sequence and no accompanying DNA. In this record, the V and J calls reflect TCRdb's handling and not the investigators' own analysis. In this sample's table one finds 400,000 to 500,000 distinct CDR3 sequences. Around 2.4% of the sample is in the top ten clones.

Reading the germline V gene (reference sequence) gives CDR1 LGHDT and CDR2 YNNKEL. The CDR3 measures 16 amino acids from cysteine to phenylalanine. Nucleotide data are not available. For this clonotype: What antigen it recognizes has not been identified.

Study-wide conclusions, independent of this receptor: No difference in repertoire similarity was observed between concordant and discordant twins, possibly owing to limited statistical power. Background noise and inter-individual variability may have been introduced into the repertoires by the differing immunosuppressive treatments among patients. The results gave no support for a single strong signal or clonotype linked to IBD. IBD patients shared fewer clonotypes with other individuals than healthy twins did, most markedly in patients showing signs of disease activity. The analysis was unable to tell different T cell subtypes apart. TCRbeta repertoire diversity, by inverse Simpson index, was decreased in IBD patients compared with their healthy co-twins.

From each donor, a roughly 2.7 ml peripheral blood sample was collected into PAXgene tubes and kept at -80 degrees C. Total RNA was isolated from whole blood with the PAXgene blood miRNA kit on an automated QIAcube, without T cell sorting. Peripheral blood from monozygotic twin pairs concordant or discordant for inflammatory bowel disease was subjected to deep TCRalpha and TCRbeta repertoire profiling with unique molecular barcoding. Smoking habits were recorded for all twin pairs, with individuals classified as current, former or never smokers. The chain links TRBV3-1 with TRBJ2-1; TCRdb proposes TRBD1, but this gene call is untestable without DNA. Input material: blood. The source is a human donor with ulcerative colitis or Crohn's disease, or a healthy co-twin of an affected twin (not recorded which). The CDR3 region has the sequence CASSPRGGGDNNEQFF.